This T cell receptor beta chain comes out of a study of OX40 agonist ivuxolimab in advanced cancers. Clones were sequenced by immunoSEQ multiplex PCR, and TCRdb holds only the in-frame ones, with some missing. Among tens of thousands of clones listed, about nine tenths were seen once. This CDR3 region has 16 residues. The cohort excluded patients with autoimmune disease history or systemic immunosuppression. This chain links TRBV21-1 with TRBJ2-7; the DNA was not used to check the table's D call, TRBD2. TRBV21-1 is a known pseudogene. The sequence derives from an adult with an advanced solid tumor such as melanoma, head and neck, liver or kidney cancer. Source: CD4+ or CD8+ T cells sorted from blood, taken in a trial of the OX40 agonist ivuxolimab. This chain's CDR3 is CASSKVGLAGCYEQYF. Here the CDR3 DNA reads TGTGCCAGCAGCAAAGTAGGACTAGCGGGGTGCTACGAGCAGTACTTC.